The clone carrying this TCR beta chain was found a few times. Study processing details: Across clinicopathological groups, CDR3 differences served as the basis for building a distant-metastasis classifier for papillary thyroid cancer. TCRdb re-clonotyped the PCR reads via MiXCR. The V and J calls were determined by TCRdb, not by the authors. Among more than 10,000 clones listed, 26% were seen once. Patients had received no treatment of any kind before thyroid surgery. This sample stems from a study of metastatic and nonmetastatic thyroid tumors. The wider study: Repertoires from malignant and benign thyroid patients were compared across blood and tumor or nodule tissue.

Germline V CDR1 and CDR2: SEHNR, FQNEAQ (reference sequence). This CDR3 comprises 12 residues. Trimming stripped 5 bases from V and 11 bases from J, with 12 bases between. The chain combines TRBV7-9 with TRBJ1-4; D might be TRBD1 (5 bases). Material for sequencing was tumor tissue. This TCR came from a female donor with papillary thyroid cancer or a benign thyroid nodule (not recorded which). Some clones in this sample may be carry-over from other donors' samples. The chain's CDR3 is CASSPRGTKLFF. The CDR3 bases are TGTGCCAGCAGCCCAAGGGGCACGAAACTGTTTTTT.